This T cell receptor (beta chain) was sequenced during a study of cytomegalovirus exposure and HLA in healthy donors. Study context: Of some 360 genotyped donors, more than 75% clustered with self-reported Caucasian donors. Findings and limits, study-wide: Presence/absence analyses took donor sequencing depth as roughly uniform. Information on immune exposure was restricted to one variable (CMV serostatus). It was in a later analysis that TCR association rates were seen to vary by HLA locus, highest for DRB1 and lowest for HLA-C.

Amplification used 60 Vbeta primers and 13 Jbeta primers. TCRdb keeps only in-frame clones here, not all; method: immunoSEQ multiplex PCR. Of roughly 100,000 clones listed, around four fifths are singletons. This clone was detected once. Its antigen is not known. The germline V gene encodes CDR1 SGHRS and CDR2 YFSETQ. The CDR3 runs to 15 residues. The V segment lost 2 bases and the J segment 0 bases; nucleotides outside the gene matches: 0. The chain carries TRBV5-1 and TRBJ2-2; 8 bases fit TRBD2. Sequencing input: PBMCs. The sequence derives from a man in his fifties or sixties in good health and CMV-seronegative. The CDR3 sequence: CASSLAGANTGELFF. As DNA, the CDR3 is TGCGCCAGCAGCTTAGCGGGGGCGAACACCGGGGAGCTGTTTTTT.